These 26 T cell receptor beta chains share one sample of origin, sequenced in a study of neurological immune-mediated disorders. Using its own MiXCR run on the 5' RACE reads, TCRdb lists one record per CDR3 protein. The table has about 44,000 distinct CDR3 sequences, 20% to 25% seen once. Documented time point: technical triplicate 3. Sequencing was carried out using PBMCs. The receptors shown here come from a man between 60 and 75 years old with HTLV-1-associated myelopathy (HAM/TSP).

This clonotype was picked up many times. The genes are TRBV5-1 and TRBJ2-5; 7 nucleotides line up with TRBD1. This CDR3 is built from 14 residues. The junction had 11 bases not matched to a gene; V was cut back by 4 bases and J by 8 bases. Germline loops: CDR1 SGHRS, CDR2 YFSETQ. The CDR3 DNA sequence: TGCGCCAGCAGCCAAGGGACAGACGGTTCAACCCAGTACTTC. Its translation is CASSQGTDGSTQYF.

This clonotype was seen many times. This chain connects TRBV12-3 or TRBV12-4 to TRBJ2-1; possibly TRBD2 for D (6 bases). This CDR3 contains 15 residues. The V gene lost 1 base and the J gene lost 2 bases, with 9 bases spanning the gap. The CDR3: CASSLGSSAYNEQFF. The CDR3 DNA follows: TGTGCCAGCAGTTTAGGGTCTAGCGCCTACAATGAGCAGTTCTTC.

This clonotype has a handful of counts. The CDR3 reads CASSPAHRENSNQPQHF. CDR3 bases: TGTGCCAGCAGTCCGGCTCACCGGGAGAATAGCAATCAGCCCCAGCATTTT. V and J are TRBV12-3 or TRBV12-4 and TRBJ1-5; D call uncertain. This CDR3 region has 17 residues. With 5 bases removed from V and 0 bases from J, the gap between germline ends came to 17 bases.

This clonotype appeared many times. The chain is built from TRBV12-3 or TRBV12-4 and TRBJ1-5; 7 nucleotides line up with TRBD1. This CDR3 region has 14 residues. V lost 5 bases and J lost 7; bases outside the gene matches: 8. In nucleotides, the CDR3 is TGTGCCAGCAGTCCTGCACGGACAGGCCAGCCCCAGCATTTT. Translated: CASSPARTGQPQHF.

This clonotype occurred many times. The chain joins TRBV27 to TRBJ2-7, with TRBD2 identical over 12 bases. Germline CDR1 MNHEY, CDR2 SMNVEV (reference sequence). The junction had 8 bases not matched to a gene; V was cut back by 5 bases and J by 3 bases. This CDR3 spans 16 amino acids. The CDR3 reads CASSPTTGLAGYEQYF. CDR3 DNA sequence: TGTGCCAGCAGTCCTACGACGGGACTAGCGGGCTACGAGCAGTACTTC.

This clonotype has ten or more counts. The J gene is TRBJ2-1, the V gene TRBV19; D is uncertain. CDR3 length: 15 residues. CDR1 and CDR2 from the germline V gene are LNHDA and SQIVND (reference sequence). V was cut by 3 bases and J by 5 bases, with 14 bases left in between. The CDR3 here is CASSIYSLTDNEQFF. Here the CDR3 DNA reads TGTGCCAGTAGTATTTACTCCCTGACCGACAATGAGCAGTTCTTC.

This clonotype was counted at least ten times. The chain combines TRBV2 with TRBJ2-3; 14 bases map to TRBD2. The length of the CDR3 is 16 residues. The V gene end was trimmed by 2 bases and the J gene end by 4 bases; junction bases not matched to a gene: 2. CDR1 is SNHLY, CDR2 FYNNEI, per germline. CDR3 coding DNA: TGTGCCAGCAGTGAAACGGGACTAGCGGGAGCAGATACGCAGTATTTT. Residues: CASSETGLAGADTQYF.

This clonotype was counted only a few times. This chain links TRBV6-5 with TRBJ1-1; D remains ambiguous. The germline V and J ends were trimmed by 0 bases and 5 bases, with 13 bases remaining between them. CDR1 is MNHEY, CDR2 SVGAGI, per germline. This CDR3 is 15 amino acids long. The CDR3 region has the DNA TGTGCCAGCAGTTACTCGATGGCCCAGCTTACTGAAGCTTTCTTT. Its protein is CASSYSMAQLTEAFF.

This sequence joins TRBV5-1 and TRBJ2-5; D gene uncertain. CDR3 length: 10 residues. CDR1 is SGHRS and CDR2 is YFSETQ in the germline V gene. V was cut by 9 bases and J by 7 bases, with 10 bases left in between. The CDR3 loop is CATHTATQYF. As DNA, the CDR3 is TGCGCCACCCACACAGCGACCCAGTACTTC.

The V gene is TRBV5-1, the J gene TRBJ2-7; 13 bases agree with TRBD2. Germline V lookup: CDR1 SGHRS, CDR2 YFSETQ. The length of the CDR3 is 16 residues. Unmatched junction bases numbered 8, after V lost 0 bases and J lost 8 bases. CDR3 DNA sequence: TGCGCCAGCAGCTTGGTGACTAGCGGGAGGATTTACCAGCAGTACTTC. Protein: CASSLVTSGRIYQQYF.

This clonotype has at least ten counts. J is TRBJ2-5 and V is TRBV4-2; D might be TRBD2 (5 bases). This CDR3 comprises 15 residues. Trimming stripped 0 bases from V and 5 bases from J, with 13 bases between. Germline lookup yields CDR1 LGHNA and CDR2 YNFKEQ. The CDR3 reads CASSQDPVSGETQYF. In nucleotides, the CDR3 is TGTGCCAGCAGCCAAGACCCGGTCTCGGGGGAGACCCAGTACTTC.

In its sample, this clonotype was seen many times. This chain links TRBV19 with TRBJ1-1; D is unclear. In germline, CDR1 is LNHDA, CDR2 SQIVND (reference sequence). CDR3 length equals 13 residues. The V end was cut by 3 bases, the J end by 1 base, with 6 bases between. In DNA, the CDR3 is TGTGCCAGTAGTATGGGCAGGAACACTGAAGCTTTCTTT. Its translation is CASSMGRNTEAFF.

This clonotype was detected ten times or more. The CDR3 DNA reads TGTGCCAGCAGGGACGGGGGGCCGGGCGGGGAGCTGTTTTTT. This sequence encodes CASRDGGPGGELFF. The chain links TRBV2 to TRBJ2-2; the D gene is possibly TRBD2 (7 bases). Germline V gene lookup returns CDR1 SNHLY and CDR2 FYNNEI. The CDR3 has 14 residues. Trimming stripped 6 bases from V and 7 bases from J, with 15 bases between.

This clonotype was detected many times. V gene TRBV5-1 combines with J gene TRBJ2-5; D possibly corresponds to TRBD2 (6 bases). Germline V gene lookup returns CDR1 SGHRS and CDR2 YFSETQ. The CDR3 is made up of 16 amino acids. V shed 2 bases and J shed 5 bases, with 19 bases lying between them. The CDR3 coding sequence is TGCGCCAGCAGCTTAAGACCCCCGGGACTTGGGGAGACCCAGTACTTC. Translating gives CASSLRPPGLGETQYF.

This clonotype was recorded many times. V usage is TRBV4-1 and J usage is TRBJ2-7; D gene ambiguous. Germline loops: CDR1 MGHRA, CDR2 YSYEKL. This CDR3 is 12 amino acids long. Trimming removed 1 base from V and 7 bases from J, with 8 bases in between. CDR3 bases: TGCGCCAGCAGCCAAGTAGGCTCAGAGCAGTACTTC. Translated, it gives CASSQVGSEQYF.

This clonotype was recorded at least ten times. The V call is TRBV4-1, the J call TRBJ2-1; 10 positions match TRBD2. Trimming removed 1 base from V and 7 bases from J; junction bases left unmatched: 7. Germline V CDR1 and CDR2: MGHRA, YSYEKL. CDR3 length: 16 residues. DNA of the CDR3: TGCGCCAGCAGCCAAGTAGCGGGAGGAGCATGGAATGAGCAGTTCTTC. It translates to CASSQVAGGAWNEQFF.

CDR3: CASSLSGCIGGLEVDTQYF. In DNA, the CDR3 is TGTGCCAGCAGTTTATCAGGTTGTATAGGGGGGCTTGAGGTAGATACGCAGTATTTT. J is TRBJ2-3 and V is TRBV27; perhaps D is TRBD1 or TRBD2 (6 bases each). Germline values: CDR1 MNHEY, CDR2 SMNVEV (reference sequence). The CDR3 spans 19 residues. Trimming left V 0 bases short and J 5 bases short, with 24 bases between.

This clonotype occurred many times. The chain couples TRBV28 to TRBJ1-5; D gene uncertain. This CDR3 has 15 residues. Germline CDR1 reads MDHEN; CDR2 reads SYDVKM. Deletions cut 5 bases from V and 7 bases from J, with 18 bases between. The CDR3 here is CASSVPSGGVQPQHF. The CDR3 coding sequence is TGTGCCAGCAGTGTACCCAGTGGAGGAGTACAGCCCCAGCATTTT.

In this sample, this clonotype turned up many times. CDR3: CSARRQGGSNQPQHF. In DNA, the CDR3 is TGCAGTGCTAGAAGACAGGGAGGTAGCAATCAGCCCCAGCATTTT. The J gene is TRBJ1-5, the V gene TRBV20-1; 7 bases match TRBD1. Germline CDR1 DFQATT, CDR2 SNEGSKA (reference sequence). The CDR3 spans 15 residues. With 2 bases clipped from V and 0 bases from J, the junction kept 4 bases outside the gene matches.

In this sample, this clonotype turned up many times. The rearrangement links TRBV20-1 to TRBJ2-7; 9 bases match TRBD2. This CDR3 has 13 residues. Germline V gene data show CDR1 as DFQATT and CDR2 as SNEGSKA (reference sequence). The V gene end was trimmed by 3 bases and the J gene end by 6 bases; junction bases not matched to a gene: 6. For the CDR3, the DNA is TGCAGTGCTAGCTTAGCGGGAGCTAGCGAGCAGTACTTC. This codes for CSASLAGASEQYF.

The J gene is TRBJ2-5, the V gene TRBV5-1; D might be TRBD1 (6 bases). Trimming left V 0 bases short and J 1 base short, with 10 bases between. Germline CDR1 reads SGHRS; CDR2 reads YFSETQ. The length of the CDR3 is 15 residues. CDR3 protein: CASSLGQATQETQYF. In nucleotides, the CDR3 is TGCGCCAGCAGCTTGGGACAGGCCACCCAAGAGACCCAGTACTTC.

With respect to this clonotype: Being one base from a much bigger clone, this may be a read error. The gene calls are TRBV5-5 and TRBJ2-4, with 7 bases identical to TRBD1. The CDR3 has 14 amino acids. The germline V gene has CDR1 SGHKS and CDR2 YYEKEE (reference sequence). The DNA for the CDR3 is TGTGCCAACAGCCCGACAGGGACGGAAAACATTCAGTACTTC. The encoded protein is CANSPTGTENIQYF.

This clonotype was counted many times. The chain employs TRBV29-1 and TRBJ1-1; maybe TRBD1 (6 bases). The V end was cut by 4 bases, the J end by 5 bases, with 17 bases between. This CDR3 has 14 residues. Per the germline V gene, CDR1 is SQVTM and CDR2 is ANQGSEA. In DNA form, the CDR3 reads TGCAGCGTTGCGCGGGGGGGCACGGTAACTGAAGCTTTCTTT. It encodes CSVARGGTVTEAFF.

This clonotype was found many times. CDR3 nucleotide sequence: TGTGCCAGCAGGGCCCGAACTAGCGGGAGAGGAAACATTCAGTACTTC. Its protein product is CASRARTSGRGNIQYF. The gene calls are TRBV12-3 or TRBV12-4 and TRBJ2-4, with 11 positions matching TRBD2. J gave up 6 bases and V 6 bases, and 10 bases lay outside the gene matches. This CDR3 has 16 residues.

This clonotype was seen repeatedly, ten times or more. J is TRBJ2-1 and V is TRBV19; D perhaps matches TRBD1 (6 bases). CDR1 and CDR2 (germline): LNHDA, SQIVND (reference sequence). Trimming took off 5 bases at V and 0 bases at J, with 14 bases between the two ends. The CDR3 totals 16 residues. The CDR3 sequence: CASSGGAASSYNEQFF. CDR3 nucleotides: TGTGCCAGTAGTGGGGGCGCGGCCAGCTCCTACAATGAGCAGTTCTTC. Together with reference TRBV19 and TRBJ2-1, the CDR3 gives the full variable domain: DGGITQSPKYLFRKEGQNVTLSCEQNLNHDAMYWYRQDPGQGLRLIYYSQIVNDFQKGDIAEGYSVSREKKESFPLTVTSAQKNPTAFYLCASSGGAASSYNEQFFGPGTRLTVL.

This clonotype appeared many times. The chain joins TRBV6-5 to TRBJ2-7, with 8 nucleotides matching TRBD2. The CDR3 extends over 14 amino acids. V was pared by 7 bases and J by 5 bases, with 10 bases of the junction left unmatched. CDR1 MNHEY and CDR2 SVGAGI come from the germline V gene. CDR3 nucleotides: TGTGCCAGCAAAGCATCAAGCGGGAGCCACGAGCAGTACTTC. Its protein is CASKASSGSHEQYF.